This record concerns one T cell receptor beta chain sequence. Russia was home to the donors, healthy Caucasian individuals aged 6 to 90. This specimen belongs to a study of blood T cells in healthy people across ages. Germline-derived CDR1 and CDR2 are SGHTA and FQGNSA. Losses at the gene ends were 0 bases for V and 6 bases for J; bases not matched to a gene: 3. There are 16 residues in the CDR3. Together with a sample-barcoded 5' primer, a J-beta primer mix was included in a second PCR lasting about 6 to 11 cycles. A single record per CDR3 protein comes from TCRdb applying MiXCR to the 5' RACE reads. Of about 1.8 million distinct CDR3 sequences in the sample, about 50% were seen once.

This sequence joins TRBV7-2 and TRBJ2-1, with 12 bases lining up with TRBD2. The sequence derives from a woman in her thirties or forties in good health. Sequencing was carried out using blood. The CDR3 reads CASSLALAGGPNEQFF. CDR3 coding DNA: TGTGCCAGCAGCTTAGCGCTAGCGGGGGGGCCCAATGAGCAGTTCTTC.